This T cell receptor (beta chain) was identified during a study of OX40 agonist ivuxolimab in advanced cancers. For the study at large: Three patients had partial responses: one hepatocellular carcinoma, two cutaneous melanoma.

The CDR3 spans 16 residues. V shed 1 base, J shed 7 bases, and the junction held 4 bases outside the gene matches. The germline V gene has CDR1 LGHNA and CDR2 YNFKEQ. Produced via immunoSEQ multiplex PCR; TCRdb's table is partial and in-frame only. The profile shows 55,000 to 75,000 clones, approximately 88% of them singletons. This clonotype was sampled from an adult with an advanced solid tumor such as melanoma, head and neck, liver or kidney cancer. The sample here was CD4+ or CD8+ T cells sorted from blood, taken in a trial of the OX40 agonist ivuxolimab. V gene TRBV4-2 combines with J gene TRBJ1-4; 12 nucleotides match TRBD1. CDR3 sequence (DNA): TGTGCCAGCAGCCAAGGGGACAGGGGGCAAGGTGAAAAACTGTTTTTT. Residues: CASSQGDRGQGEKLFF.